This TCR beta chain was observed in a study of T cell clusters in autoimmune cytopenias. TRB was amplified by touch-down multiplex PCR, primer pools A and B combined. TCRdb re-called the multiplex PCR reads and gives one entry per CDR3 protein, without DNA. The specimen's table records some 2,200 distinct CDR3 sequences. The germline V gene encodes CDR1 ENHRY and CDR2 SYGVKD. This CDR3 region has 15 residues. Roughly 38,000 genome equivalents of blood DNA were amplified for TRB. The receptor was isolated from a human donor with an autoimmune cytopenia or autoimmune hepatitis (not recorded which). This chain uses TRBV10-3 with TRBJ1-2; TCRdb gives TRBD1 as the D gene, but with no DNA this cannot be confirmed. Sample: peripheral blood. The CDR3 sequence is CAISSPGTGSYGYTF.